These 32 T cell receptor beta chains originate from one sample sequenced in a study of T-cell memory formation after mild COVID-19. TCRdb called the 5' RACE reads again in MiXCR, with one record for every CDR3 protein. The data hold around 430,000 distinct CDR3 sequences, with approximately 15% observed a single time. Sequencing was done on a sample of PBMCs or a T cell subset sorted from them (not recorded which). The source is a man aged 18-30 years who had mild COVID-19 (a few samples of this study predate the infection). Cell type and time point are not known.

This sequence joins TRBV20-1 and TRBJ2-7, with 11 positions matching TRBD2. Germline values: CDR1 DFQATT, CDR2 SNEGSKA (reference sequence). The CDR3 loop spans 14 amino acids. With V trimmed by 0 bases and J by 9 bases, 7 bases remained unmatched. Here the CDR3 DNA reads TGCAGTGCTAGAGAGGGGACTAGCGGTTTGTGGCAGTACGTC. Residues: CSAREGTSGLWQYV.

The chain uses TRBV5-1 and TRBJ2-1; TRBD2 aligns across 7 bases. This CDR3 contains 15 residues. Per the germline V gene, CDR1 is SGHRS and CDR2 is YFSETQ. Germline trimming cut 0 bases from V and 7 bases from J; bases unmatched to any gene: 7. CDR3 coding DNA: TGCGCCAGCAGCTTGGCGGGGAGGGCGGCAAATGAGCAGTTCTTC. This gives the protein CASSLAGRAANEQFF.

This clonotype occurred many times. The chain uses TRBV29-1 and TRBJ1-6; tentatively, D is TRBD1 (5 bases). This CDR3 contains 13 residues. Germline CDR1 reads SQVTM; CDR2 reads ANQGSEA. V lost 3 bases, J lost 9 bases, and 12 bases lay in between. Written as DNA, the CDR3 is TGCAGCGTTGAGGTCGCCGGGGGTTCACCCCTCCACTTT. Its protein is CSVEVAGGSPLHF. Full variable domain (outside the CDR3, taken from reference TRBV29-1 and TRBJ1-6): SAVISQKPSRDICQRGTSLTIQCQVDSQVTMMFWYRQQPGQSLTLIATANQGSEATYESGFVIDKFPISRPNLTFSTLTVSNMSPEDSSIYLCSVEVAGGSPLHFGNGTRLTVT.

This clonotype has a count of ten or more. V is TRBV3-1 and J is TRBJ1-1; D ambiguous. Per the germline V gene, CDR1 is LGHDT and CDR2 is YNNKEL (reference sequence). The CDR3 sequence is 15 residues long. The ends were cut back, 4 bases at V and 2 bases at J, with 14 bases in the middle. The CDR3 coding sequence is TGTGCCAGCAGCCCTGGATTTGGATTTAACACTGAAGCTTTCTTT. This sequence encodes CASSPGFGFNTEAFF.

This clonotype was recorded many times. The V and J genes are TRBV5-1 and TRBJ2-1; TRBD1 might be the D (6 bases). The V end lost 5 bases, the J end lost 6 bases, and 9 bases lay between the germline ends. The CDR3 is 12 amino acids. Looked up from germline, CDR1 is SGHRS and CDR2 is YFSETQ. The CDR3 coding sequence is TGCGCCAGCAGTCGCAGGGGCAATGAGCAGTTCTTC. Amino acids: CASSRRGNEQFF.

This clonotype was counted a few times. The chain combines TRBV7-9 with TRBJ2-7; 11 bases map to TRBD2. Germline CDR1 and CDR2: SEHNR and FQNEAQ (reference sequence). The CDR3 runs 13 residues. Unmatched junction bases numbered 3, after V lost 5 bases and J lost 6 bases. In DNA form, the CDR3 reads TGTGCCAGCAGCGGTAGCGGGGGGGTCGAGCAGTACGTC. Translating gives CASSGSGGVEQYV.

The chain recombines TRBV27 with TRBJ2-2, with 10 bases lining up with TRBD2. Germline loops: CDR1 MNHEY, CDR2 SMNVEV (reference sequence). Trimming at V came to 8 bases and at J to 7 bases, leaving 13 bases not matched to a gene. The CDR3 runs to 16 residues. CDR3 residues: CASGNPLAGFVGELFF. As DNA, the CDR3 is TGTGCCAGCGGGAACCCACTAGCGGGGTTTGTCGGGGAGCTGTTTTTT.

This clonotype was counted only a few times. J is TRBJ1-2 and V is TRBV9, with TRBD1 as a possible D gene (5 bases). V lost 1 base, J lost 2 bases, and 12 bases lay in between. The germline V gene encodes CDR1 SGDLS and CDR2 YYNGEE. The CDR3 loop spans 15 amino acids. The CDR3 DNA sequence: TGTGCCAGCAGCGTATCGGGCAGGGCGAACTATGGCTACACCTTC. As protein: CASSVSGRANYGYTF.

This clonotype was detected a few times. The chain carries TRBV18 and TRBJ1-1, with D perhaps matching TRBD1 (6 bases). The V gene lost 1 base and the J gene lost 1 base, with 10 bases spanning the gap. The CDR3 is made up of 15 amino acids. Germline V gives CDR1 KGHSH, CDR2 LQKENI. As DNA, the CDR3 is TGTGCCAGCTCACCACGGACAGACTGGAACACTGAAGCTTTCTTT. It is translated as CASSPRTDWNTEAFF.

There are many counts of this clonotype. V usage is TRBV12-3 or TRBV12-4 and J usage is TRBJ2-2; 8 nucleotides line up with TRBD2. Losses at the gene ends were 3 bases for V and 4 bases for J; bases not matched to a gene: 7. The CDR3 contains 16 residues. CDR3 bases: TGTGCCAGCAGTTTCGCGGACGGGGGGGCCACCGGGGAGCTGTTTTTT. Amino acid sequence: CASSFADGGATGELFF.

The rearrangement uses TRBV7-2 and TRBJ1-2; 7 nucleotides line up with TRBD1. V gave up 5 bases and J gave up 4 bases; unmatched junction bases: 4. The CDR3 sequence is 13 residues long. CDR1 is SGHTA and CDR2 is FQGNSA in the germline V gene. In DNA form, the CDR3 reads TGTGCCAGCAGCACGGACAGGACCTATGGCTACACCTTC. Translating gives CASSTDRTYGYTF.

This clonotype occurred a few times. J is TRBJ2-1 and V is TRBV4-3; no clear D. Germline V gene data show CDR1 as LGHNA and CDR2 as YSLEER. Trimming took off 0 bases at V and 7 bases at J, with 19 bases between the two ends. CDR3 length: 17 residues. CDR3 DNA sequence: TGCGCCAGCAGCCAAGATTCCGTGGCTACCCTGCGGAATGAGCAGTTCTTC. Translated, it gives CASSQDSVATLRNEQFF.

This rearrangement joins TRBV4-3 to TRBJ2-2; 7 positions match TRBD1. J was trimmed by 4 bases and V by 0 bases; bases with no gene match: 8. CDR3 size: 17 residues. Germline CDR1 and CDR2: LGHNA and YSLEER. Written as DNA, the CDR3 is TGCGCCAGCAGCCAAGATCGGACAGGATGGGGCACCGGGGAGCTGTTTTTT. It yields the protein CASSQDRTGWGTGELFF.

The chain combines TRBV7-6 with TRBJ2-5; D is unresolved. The V gene's germline CDR1 is SGHVS and CDR2 FNYEAQ. This CDR3 region has 13 residues. V lost 5 bases and J 5 bases, leaving 12 bases between the germline ends. CDR3 loop: CASSPRPFETQYF. The CDR3, as DNA: TGTGCCAGCAGCCCCAGGCCTTTCGAGACCCAGTACTTC.

This clonotype was observed a few times. This chain connects TRBV5-1 to TRBJ2-3; possible D gene TRBD2, 6 bases. The CDR3 length is 15 residues. CDR1 and CDR2 (germline): SGHRS, YFSETQ. V shed 3 bases and J shed 0 bases, with 11 bases lying between them. The DNA for the CDR3 is TGCGCCAGCAGCTCCGTAGCGGCTAGCACAGATACGCAGTATTTT. Its protein is CASSSVAASTDTQYF.

CDR3 loop: CASSSFTGGELFF. The CDR3 region has the DNA TGTGCCAGCAGTTCCTTCACAGGGGGGGAGCTGTTTTTT. V gene TRBV27 combines with J gene TRBJ2-2; D is perhaps TRBD1 (6 bases). CDR3 size: 13 residues. Germline V CDR1 and CDR2: MNHEY, SMNVEV (reference sequence). V lost 4 bases and J lost 8, with 11 bases in between.

The chain couples TRBV12-3 or TRBV12-4 to TRBJ1-5; 8 bases align to TRBD1. V was pared by 6 bases and J by 0 bases, with 10 bases of the junction left unmatched. This CDR3 is 17 amino acids long. The DNA for the CDR3 is TGTGCCAGCAGCTCAAGCCCGGGACAGGCTAGCAATCAGCCCCAGCATTTT. Its protein product is CASSSSPGQASNQPQHF.

This chain uses TRBV10-2 with TRBJ1-5; the D is unclear. The CDR3 spans 12 residues. The germline V gene encodes CDR1 WSHSY and CDR2 SAAADI. Trimming left V 3 bases short and J 6 bases short, with 6 bases between. The DNA for the CDR3 is TGCGCCAGCAGTGAACGATTTCAGCCCCAGCATTTT. Protein product: CASSERFQPQHF.

Many counts were recorded for this clonotype. The chain joins TRBV20-1 to TRBJ2-5; tentative D call: TRBD1 (5 bases). The CDR3 runs to 16 residues. V was cut by 0 bases and J by 4 bases, with 18 bases left in between. Germline V gives CDR1 DFQATT, CDR2 SNEGSKA (reference sequence). CDR3: CSARDLERGRSETQYF. The CDR3 DNA is TGCAGTGCTAGAGATCTGGAAAGGGGCCGCTCAGAGACCCAGTACTTC.

The chain carries TRBV12-3 or TRBV12-4 and TRBJ2-4; 9 positions agree with TRBD1. The V segment lost 5 bases and the J segment 7 bases; nucleotides outside the gene matches: 9. This CDR3 is built from 15 residues. The CDR3 nucleotides read TGTGCCAGCAGTCCCCCCGGGACAGGGAGGAACATTCAGTACTTC. This gives the protein CASSPPGTGRNIQYF.

There are a few counts of this clonotype. CDR3: CASSPRPQGPYGYTF. The DNA of the CDR3 is TGTGCCAGCTCCCCTCGGCCCCAGGGTCCCTATGGCTACACCTTC. The chain employs TRBV12-3 or TRBV12-4 and TRBJ1-2, with D possibly matching TRBD1 (5 bases). V lost 8 bases, J lost 4 bases, and 20 bases lay in between. This CDR3 spans 15 amino acids.

The chain joins TRBV4-3 to TRBJ1-2; D remains unclear. The CDR3 contains 14 residues. Germline lookup yields CDR1 LGHNA and CDR2 YSLEER. V was pared by 0 bases and J by 4 bases, with 9 bases between. This CDR3 reads CASSQDSGVYGYTF. The CDR3 DNA is TGCGCCAGCAGCCAAGATTCCGGGGTCTATGGCTACACCTTC.

The chain links TRBV12-3 or TRBV12-4 to TRBJ2-5; 11 nucleotides agree with TRBD2. The CDR3 is 17 residues long. V lost 4 bases and J lost 2; bases outside the gene matches: 9. Here the CDR3 DNA reads TGTGCCAGCAGTTCACTAGCGGGGGTTCCCCGACAAGAGACCCAGTACTTC. Protein: CASSSLAGVPRQETQYF.

The gene calls are TRBV4-1 and TRBJ2-2, with D perhaps TRBD1 or TRBD2 (5 bases each). V was trimmed by 2 bases and J by 6 bases, leaving 16 bases between them. Germline V gives CDR1 MGHRA, CDR2 YSYEKL. This CDR3 comprises 16 residues. The CDR3 spells CASSQTGTGRAGELFF. The DNA of the CDR3 is TGCGCCAGCAGCCAAACCGGGACGGGTCGGGCCGGGGAGCTGTTTTTT.

This clonotype was counted a few times. This chain uses TRBV11-3 with TRBJ2-7, with 7 bases matching TRBD2. Germline-derived CDR1 and CDR2 are SGHNT and YENEEA. Losses at the gene ends were 4 bases for V and 4 bases for J; bases not matched to a gene: 7. The CDR3 loop spans 14 amino acids. CDR3 in amino acids: CASSSGTNQYEQYF. As DNA, the CDR3 is TGTGCCAGCAGCTCCGGGACTAACCAGTACGAGCAGTACTTC.

This clonotype was detected many times. V gene TRBV12-3 or TRBV12-4 combines with J gene TRBJ2-5, with 7 nucleotides matching TRBD2. This CDR3 is 14 amino acids long. Losses at the gene ends were 6 bases for V and 4 bases for J; bases not matched to a gene: 8. The CDR3 DNA reads TGTGCCAGCAGCCCCGGACTAGGTCGAGAGACCCAGTACTTC. This sequence encodes CASSPGLGRETQYF.

This clonotype was counted only a few times. The J gene is TRBJ1-5, the V gene TRBV7-8, with TRBD1 identical over 7 bases. This CDR3 spans 16 amino acids. V was clipped by 1 base and J by 1 base; unmatched bases: 4. The V gene's germline CDR1 is SGHVS and CDR2 FQNEAQ. The CDR3 DNA sequence: TGTGCCAGCAGCTTAGAGGGACAGTGGAGCAATCAGCCCCAGCATTTT. Translation: CASSLEGQWSNQPQHF.

Here the CDR3 reads CASSQGAGDFPEAFF. DNA for the CDR3: TGTGCCAGCAGCCAAGGGGCAGGGGATTTTCCTGAAGCTTTCTTT. The rearrangement joins TRBV4-2 to TRBJ1-1, with D tentatively TRBD1 (6 bases). The CDR3 is 15 amino acids. Germline V CDR1 and CDR2: LGHNA, YNFKEQ. V lost 1 base to trimming and J lost 6 bases, with 15 bases between them.

This chain uses TRBV29-1 with TRBJ2-7; 9 bases are a match to TRBD1. Looked up from germline, CDR1 is SQVTM and CDR2 is ANQGSEA. Trimming removed 6 bases from V and 5 bases from J; junction bases left unmatched: 8. CDR3 size: 13 residues. The CDR3 DNA follows: TGCAGCGTCGATGGGACAGGGAGAAACGAGCAGTACTTC. It translates to CSVDGTGRNEQYF.

CDR3 in DNA: TGTGCCAGCAGCGGATCAACGGAGGCTGAAGCTTTCTTT. It translates to CASSGSTEAEAFF. The chain links TRBV7-9 to TRBJ1-1, with D unresolved. The CDR3 is 13 residues long. The V and J ends lost 5 bases and 6 bases respectively, with 13 bases between them. The germline V gene encodes CDR1 SEHNR and CDR2 FQNEAQ (reference sequence).

This clonotype appeared a few times. The V gene is TRBV20-1, the J gene TRBJ2-1; TRBD2 agrees at 10 bases. The CDR3 is 14 amino acids. Germline CDR1 and CDR2: DFQATT and SNEGSKA (reference sequence). Trimming at V came to 1 base and at J to 5 bases, leaving 2 bases not matched to a gene. The CDR3 DNA sequence: TGCAGTGCTAGAGTTAGCGGGGGGCACAATGAGCAGTTCTTC. Its translation is CSARVSGGHNEQFF.

The chain recombines TRBV19 with TRBJ2-7; 8 bases match TRBD2. Germline CDR1 LNHDA, CDR2 SQIVND (reference sequence). The CDR3 sequence is 13 residues long. The junction had 3 bases not matched to a gene; V was cut back by 6 bases and J by 2 bases. DNA of the CDR3: TGTGCCAGTAGGGGCGGGGGGACCTACGAGCAGTACTTC. Translated: CASRGGGTYEQYF. The full variable domain, in which reference TRBV19 and TRBJ2-7 provide the parts outside the CDR3, is DGGITQSPKYLFRKEGQNVTLSCEQNLNHDAMYWYRQDPGQGLRLIYYSQIVNDFQKGDIAEGYSVSREKKESFPLTVTSAQKNPTAFYLCASRGGGTYEQYFGPGTRLTVT.